The sequence of this T cell receptor (beta chain) was determined in a study of blood T cell repertoires in COVID-19. Across the study: Some COVID-19 samples were acute and others convalescent; all came from the United States, Italy and Spain. PBMCs, B-cell-depleted T cells, or T cells provided the cDNA or gDNA that made up the material.

Original methodology: Cell counts per sample came from amplifying reference gene primers. Measured with immunoSEQ multiplex PCR; TCRdb has only the in-frame clones, and not every one. The DNA gave D and trimming, while V, J and clone size come from that table. The table has approximately 190,000 clones, approximately 80% seen once. V gave up 5 bases and J gave up 5 bases; unmatched junction bases: 5. The CDR3 sequence is 15 residues long. CDR1 is SGHTA, CDR2 FQGNSA, per germline. The rearrangement uses TRBV7-2 and TRBJ2-5, with 13 nucleotides matching TRBD2. The sequence was obtained from a human donor with acute or convalescent COVID-19. The donor label of this sample is uncertain. Sequencing was done on a sample of peripheral blood. In DNA, the CDR3 is TGTGCCAGCAGCCTCGGGACTAGCGGGACGGAGACCCAGTACTTC. This codes for CASSLGTSGTETQYF.